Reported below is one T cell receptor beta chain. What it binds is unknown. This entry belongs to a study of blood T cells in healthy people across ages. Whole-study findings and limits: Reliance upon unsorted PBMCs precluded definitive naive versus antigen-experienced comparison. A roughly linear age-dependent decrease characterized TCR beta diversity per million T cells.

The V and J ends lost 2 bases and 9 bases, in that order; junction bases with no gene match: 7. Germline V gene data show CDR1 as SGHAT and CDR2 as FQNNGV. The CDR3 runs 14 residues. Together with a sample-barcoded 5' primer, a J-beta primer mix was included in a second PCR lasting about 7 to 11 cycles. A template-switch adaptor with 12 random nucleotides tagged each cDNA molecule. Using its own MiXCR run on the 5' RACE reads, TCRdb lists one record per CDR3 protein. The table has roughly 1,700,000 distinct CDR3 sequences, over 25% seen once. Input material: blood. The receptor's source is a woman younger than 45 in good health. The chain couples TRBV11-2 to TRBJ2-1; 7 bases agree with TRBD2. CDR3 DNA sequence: TGTGCCAGCAGCTTAACGGGACCGGGGGGTGAGCAGTTCTTC. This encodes CASSLTGPGGEQFF.